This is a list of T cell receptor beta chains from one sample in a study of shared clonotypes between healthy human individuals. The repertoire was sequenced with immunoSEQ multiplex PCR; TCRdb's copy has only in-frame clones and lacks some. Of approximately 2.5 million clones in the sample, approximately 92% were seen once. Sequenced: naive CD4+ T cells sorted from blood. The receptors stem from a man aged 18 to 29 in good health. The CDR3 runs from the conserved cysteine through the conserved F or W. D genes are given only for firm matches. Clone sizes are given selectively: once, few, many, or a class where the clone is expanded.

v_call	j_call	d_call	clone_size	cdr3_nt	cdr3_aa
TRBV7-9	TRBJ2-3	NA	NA	TGTGCCAGCAGCTTATCTGGGCGGACTAGCACAGATACGCAGTATTTT	CASSLSGRTSTDTQYF
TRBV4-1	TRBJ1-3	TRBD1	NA	TGCGCCAGCAGCCAAGAAGGACAGGTCGGGTCTGGAAACACCATATATTTT	CASSQEGQVGSGNTIYF
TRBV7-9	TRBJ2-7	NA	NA	TGTGCCAGCGGGGAAGCAGGGGAGCAGTACTTC	CASGEAGEQYF
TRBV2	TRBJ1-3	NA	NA	TGTGCCAGCAAAAACAGGGTTGACACCATATATTTT	CASKNRVDTIYF
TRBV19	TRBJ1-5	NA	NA	TGTGCCAGTAGTCGGGGGGCTCCAGAGTCGCAGCATTTT	CASSRGAPESQHF
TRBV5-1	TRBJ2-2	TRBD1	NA	TGCGCCAGCAGCTCCACAGGGGGCGCGGGCACCGGGGAGCTGTTTTTT	CASSSTGGAGTGELFF
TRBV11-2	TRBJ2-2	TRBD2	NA	TGTGCCAGCAGCTTAGTGATGACGGGAGGTCCGTGGGCCGGGGAGCTGTTTTTT	CASSLVMTGGPWAGELFF
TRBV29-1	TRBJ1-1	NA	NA	TGCAGCGTGGGGGGGGTTAACACTGAAGCTTTCTTT	CSVGGVNTEAFF
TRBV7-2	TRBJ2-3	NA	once	TGTGCCAGCTCTTCCTTGGATACGCAGTATTTT	CASSSLDTQYF
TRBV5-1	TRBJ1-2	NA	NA	TGCGCCAGCAGCCTGGCCCCCGTCTCCCACGTTATAGCTAACTATGGCTACACCTTC	CASSLAPVSHVIANYGYTF
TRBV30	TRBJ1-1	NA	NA	TGTGCCTCCCTCCTTAGGCCGAACACTGAAGCTTTCTTT	CASLLRPNTEAFF
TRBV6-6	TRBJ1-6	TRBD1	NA	TGTGCCAGCAGGCCGGGACAGGTCGATAATTCACCCCTCCACTTT	CASRPGQVDNSPLHF
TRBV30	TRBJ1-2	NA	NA	TGTGCCTGGAGTCGCGAGGGACGCTATGGCTACACCTTC	CAWSREGRYGYTF
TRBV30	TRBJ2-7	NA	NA	TGTGCCTGGAGACGGACAGCCAGCTCCTACGAGCAGTACTTC	CAWRRTASSYEQYF
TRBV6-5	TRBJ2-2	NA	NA	TGTGCCAGCAGTTACTCTTTCTTCTTCGAGCTGTTTTTT	CASSYSFFFELFF
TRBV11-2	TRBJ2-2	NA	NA	TGTGCCAGCAGCTTAGATCTCCGTCCCTGGGATAGCCCCGGGGAGCTGTTTTTT	CASSLDLRPWDSPGELFF
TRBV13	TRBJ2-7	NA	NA	TGTGCCAGCAGCTCAACCCAGGGGACGGTGCACGAGCAGTACTTC	CASSSTQGTVHEQYF
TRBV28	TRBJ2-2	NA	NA	TGTGCCAGCAGTTTAGGAGCAGGGCACACCGGGGAGCTGTTTTTT	CASSLGAGHTGELFF
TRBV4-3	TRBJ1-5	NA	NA	TGCGCCAGCAGCCAAGATCTGGCCTATAATCAGCCCCAGCATTTT	CASSQDLAYNQPQHF
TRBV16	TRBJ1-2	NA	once	TGTGCCAGCAGCCAACTGCCAGACTATGGCTACACCTTC	CASSQLPDYGYTF
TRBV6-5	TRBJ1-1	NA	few	TGTGCCAGCAGTTACGACGAGAACACTGAAGCTTTCTTT	CASSYDENTEAFF
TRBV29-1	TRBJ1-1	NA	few	TGCAGCGGGGCCGGAAGAGACACTGAAGCTTTCTTT	CSGAGRDTEAFF
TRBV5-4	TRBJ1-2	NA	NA	TGTGCCAGCAGCTTGGCATCGGGCATGGGCTACACCTTC	CASSLASGMGYTF
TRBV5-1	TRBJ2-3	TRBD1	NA	TGCGCCAGCAGCACAGGGGGCGTAGGGACAGATACGCAGTATTTT	CASSTGGVGTDTQYF
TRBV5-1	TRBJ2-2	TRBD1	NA	TGCGCCAGCAGCTTGCTGGCGACAGGGGGAAACGGGGAGCTGTTTTTT	CASSLLATGGNGELFF
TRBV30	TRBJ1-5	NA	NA	TGTGCCTGGAGTGCCCAGGGCTACCAGCCCCAGCATTTT	CAWSAQGYQPQHF
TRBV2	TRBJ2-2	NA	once	TGTGCCAGCAGTGAAGCAGTAAGGGTTTCCGGGGAGCTGTTTTTT	CASSEAVRVSGELFF
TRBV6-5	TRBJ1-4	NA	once	TGTGCCAGCAGTTACTCGAGGCAGGGACCCGAAAAACTGTTTTTT	CASSYSRQGPEKLFF
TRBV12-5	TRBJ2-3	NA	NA	TGTGCTAGTGGCCCTGACGGGATGGGTAGTGATACGCAGTATTTT	CASGPDGMGSDTQYF
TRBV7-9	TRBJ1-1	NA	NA	TGTGCCAGCAGCTTGGTGGGGGGGCTAACTTTCTTT	CASSLVGGLTFF
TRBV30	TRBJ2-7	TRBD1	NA	TGTGCCTGGAGTCGGGGACAGGGCGGACCCTACGAGCAGTACTTC	CAWSRGQGGPYEQYF
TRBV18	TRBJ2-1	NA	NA	TGTGCCAGCTCACCAGACTCCCCGCCTAATGAGCAGTTCTTC	CASSPDSPPNEQFF
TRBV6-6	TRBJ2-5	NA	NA	TGTGCCAGCAGTTACGACGGGACTCGACAAGGGACCCAGTACTTC	CASSYDGTRQGTQYF
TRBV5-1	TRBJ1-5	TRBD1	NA	TGCGCCAGCAGCTTGGTTCCCGGACAGGGCCCCAATCAGCCCCAGCATTTT	CASSLVPGQGPNQPQHF
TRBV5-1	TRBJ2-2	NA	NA	TGCGCCAGCAGCTTGGGTCCTACGAACACCGGGGAGCTGTTTTTT	CASSLGPTNTGELFF
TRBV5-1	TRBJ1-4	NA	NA	TGCGCCAGCAGCTTGAGGGGGGGATCCGAAAAACTGTTTTTT	CASSLRGGSEKLFF
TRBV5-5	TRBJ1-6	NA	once	TGTGCCAGCAGCTTGTTGGGGGGGGCAGGATCACCCCTCCACTTT	CASSLLGGAGSPLHF
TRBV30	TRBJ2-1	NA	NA	TGTGCCTGGAGCGGAGGTAGCGAGAGGGAGCAGTTCTTC	CAWSGGSEREQFF
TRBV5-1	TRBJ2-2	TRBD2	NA	TGCGCCAGCAGTTACGCTAGCGGGAGCCGGGATGGGGAGCTGTTTTTT	CASSYASGSRDGELFF
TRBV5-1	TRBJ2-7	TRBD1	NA	TGCGCCAGCAGCGCGATGCCCGCGACAGGGTCGAGCTCCTACGAGCAGTACTTC	CASSAMPATGSSSYEQYF
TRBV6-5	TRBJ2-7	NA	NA	TGTGCCAGCAGCGAGACGGCTCCCGCGGGGCAGTACTTC	CASSETAPAGQYF